This T cell receptor (beta chain) emerged from a study of cytomegalovirus exposure and HLA in healthy donors. The overall study: The approximately 110 validation repertoires, a later analysis reported, used the same platform as the 600 to 700 first-cohort repertoires. The study, taken as a whole, reports: Researchers counted around 180 TCR beta chains as cytomegalovirus-associated. In the 120 or so validation repertoires, about 95% of cluster scores exceeded 0, per a later analysis.

The study drew the donors from its approximately 120-subject validation cohort, separate from the approximately 700-subject first cohort. The CDR3 length is 20 residues. Germline lookup yields CDR1 SGDLS and CDR2 YYNGEE. V lost 3 bases to trimming and J lost 2 bases; unmatched junction nucleotides: 15. Turning to this clone: Its antigen is still unknown.

Some clones are missing from TCRdb's copy, which holds only in-frame ones; the method was immunoSEQ multiplex PCR. This table has about 310,000 clones, approximately 91% appearing once. The clonotype originates from a man aged 25-45 years in good health and CMV-seronegative. The material sequenced was PBMCs. The chain joins TRBV9 to TRBJ2-3; 13 bases line up with TRBD2. The CDR3 protein is CASSDRMPGLAGTSTDTQYF. The CDR3, as DNA: TGTGCCAGCAGCGACCGCATGCCGGGACTAGCGGGGACCTCCACAGATACGCAGTATTTT. Full variable domain (outside the CDR3, taken from reference TRBV9 and TRBJ2-3): DSGVTQTPKHLITATGQRVTLRCSPRSGDLSVYWYQQSLDQGLQFLIQYYNGEERAKGNILERFSAQQFPDLHSELNLSSLELGDSALYFCASSDRMPGLAGTSTDTQYFGPGTRLTVL.